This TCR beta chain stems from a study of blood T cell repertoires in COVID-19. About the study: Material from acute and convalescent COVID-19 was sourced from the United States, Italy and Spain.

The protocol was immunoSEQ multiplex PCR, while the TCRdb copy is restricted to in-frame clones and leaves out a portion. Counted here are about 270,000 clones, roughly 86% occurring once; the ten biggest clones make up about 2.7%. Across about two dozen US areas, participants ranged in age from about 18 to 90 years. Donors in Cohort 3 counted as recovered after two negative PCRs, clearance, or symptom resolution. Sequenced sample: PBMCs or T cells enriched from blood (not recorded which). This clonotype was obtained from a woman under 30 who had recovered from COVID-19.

DNA for the CDR3: TGTGCTAGTGGTTGGACACTAGCGGGGGGTGATAGCTCCTACAATGAGCAGTTCTTC. It is translated as CASGWTLAGGDSSYNEQFF. The chain employs TRBV12-5 and TRBJ2-1; 12 bases map to TRBD2. With V trimmed by 4 bases and J by 0 bases, 10 bases remained unmatched. This CDR3 contains 19 residues. Germline loops: CDR1 LGHNT, CDR2 FRNRAP.